Following are 28 T cell receptor beta chains from one sample sequenced in a study of CD8+ T cells in alopecia areata. RNA was extracted and reverse transcribed into cDNA as the sequencing template. Measured with immunoSEQ multiplex PCR; TCRdb has only the in-frame clones, and not every one. The sample shows roughly 250,000 clones, 67% of them seen only once. Sequencing used CD4+ T cells sorted from blood, obtained at week 0. The origin of the receptors is a human donor with alopecia areata.

The chain couples TRBV5-1 to TRBJ1-1, with D possibly being TRBD1 (6 bases). The germline CDR1 and CDR2 sequences are SGHRS and YFSETQ. Trimming stripped 1 base from V and 1 base from J, with 11 bases between. The CDR3 totals 15 residues. CDR3 nucleotide sequence: TGCGCCAGCAGCTTGATGGACAGCGCGAACACTGAAGCTTTCTTT. Its protein product is CASSLMDSANTEAFF.

This clone turned up a few times. V is TRBV6-5 and J is TRBJ2-5, with D unclear. Germline CDR1 is MNHEY and CDR2 is SVGAGI. The length of the CDR3 is 15 residues. V was trimmed by 2 bases and J by 5 bases, leaving 15 bases between them. DNA of the CDR3: TGTGCCAGCAGTTACCATCCTTACTCTAGGGAGACCCAGTACTTC. It codes for CASSYHPYSRETQYF.

The J gene is TRBJ2-1, the V gene TRBV6-6, with a possible D match to TRBD2 (6 bases). Trimming left V 5 bases short and J 9 bases short, with 8 bases between. This CDR3 contains 11 residues. Germline loops: CDR1 MNHNY, CDR2 SVGAGI (reference sequence). The CDR3 sequence is CASSGGLEQFF. In DNA, the CDR3 is TGTGCCAGCAGTGGAGGGCTTGAGCAGTTCTTC.

V usage is TRBV10-2 and J usage is TRBJ2-3; D is uncertain. Germline V gene data show CDR1 as WSHSY and CDR2 as SAAADI. The CDR3 length is 11 residues. The ends were cut back, 2 bases at V and 5 bases at J, with 2 bases in the middle. The CDR3 DNA follows: TGCGCCAGCAGTGAGCTAGATACGCAGTATTTT. It specifies CASSELDTQYF.

The rearrangement uses TRBV5-1 and TRBJ2-5; D unclear. This CDR3 spans 13 amino acids. V lost 4 bases to trimming and J lost 3 bases, with 10 bases between them. Per the germline V gene, CDR1 is SGHRS and CDR2 is YFSETQ. The CDR3 reads CASSITYEETQYF. DNA of the CDR3: TGCGCCAGCAGCATCACTTATGAAGAGACCCAGTACTTC.

The chain couples TRBV19 to TRBJ2-7; D perhaps matches TRBD1 (5 bases). Looked up from germline, CDR1 is LNHDA and CDR2 is SQIVND (reference sequence). The CDR3 is 13 residues long. V shed 5 bases and J shed 4 bases, with 12 bases lying between them. The CDR3 spells CASSWAGPYEQYF. CDR3 nucleotide sequence: TGTGCCAGTAGTTGGGCAGGGCCGTACGAGCAGTACTTC.

This chain joins TRBV5-5 and TRBJ2-4, with 7 bases lining up with TRBD1. CDR1 is SGHKS and CDR2 is YYEKEE in the germline V gene (reference sequence). The CDR3 runs 16 residues. Losses at the gene ends were 4 bases for V and 3 bases for J; bases not matched to a gene: 10. In DNA, the CDR3 is TGTGCCAGCAGCCCTGGTACTGACAGGGTCAAAAACATTCAGTACTTC. The encoded protein is CASSPGTDRVKNIQYF.

CDR3 residues: CASSEYYSLYGYTF. CDR3 in DNA: TGTGCCAGCAGTGAATATTACAGTCTATATGGCTACACCTTC. J is TRBJ1-2 and V is TRBV25-1; D unresolved. The CDR3 loop spans 14 amino acids. Germline assignment: CDR1 MGHDK and CDR2 SYGVNS. Trimming cost V 0 bases and J 5 bases, with 10 bases left between them.

The CDR3 DNA sequence: TGTGCCAGCAGCCGGACAAAGGACTCACCCCTCCACTTT. Amino acid sequence: CASSRTKDSPLHF. The chain recombines TRBV7-9 with TRBJ1-6, with D possibly matching TRBD1 (5 bases). The V end was cut by 5 bases, the J end by 10 bases, with 12 bases between. The germline gives CDR1 SEHNR, CDR2 FQNEAQ (reference sequence). This CDR3 region has 13 residues.

The chain combines TRBV27 with TRBJ1-6; D unresolved. V lost 6 bases and J 3 bases, leaving 9 bases between the germline ends. This CDR3 is 14 amino acids long. Looked up from germline, CDR1 is MNHEY and CDR2 is SMNVEV (reference sequence). The CDR3 region is CASRRRSYNSPLHF. Written as DNA, the CDR3 is TGTGCCAGCAGGAGGCGTAGCTATAATTCACCCCTCCACTTT.

The chain links TRBV9 to TRBJ2-1, with 9 bases lining up with TRBD2. The CDR3 spans 15 residues. The J segment lost 4 bases and the V segment lost 3 bases, leaving 5 bases of the junction unmatched. Per the germline V gene, CDR1 is SGDLS and CDR2 is YYNGEE. The CDR3: CASSASGAAYNEQFF. CDR3 coding DNA: TGTGCCAGCAGCGCTAGCGGGGCCGCTTACAATGAGCAGTTCTTC.

This clone was recorded only once. V usage is TRBV2 and J usage is TRBJ2-7, with a possible D match to TRBD2 (5 bases). The CDR3 runs 13 residues. The germline gives CDR1 SNHLY, CDR2 FYNNEI. V was clipped by 8 bases and J by 2 bases, with 13 bases between them. CDR3 nucleotides: TGTGCCAGCGGACGGGGAACTACCTACGAGCAGTACTTC. This sequence encodes CASGRGTTYEQYF.

In this sample, this clone turned up once. V usage is TRBV4-3 and J usage is TRBJ2-5; tentative D call: TRBD2 (6 bases). V was shortened by 4 bases and J by 3 bases, with 12 bases between the two germline ends. The CDR3 totals 14 residues. Germline V gene data show CDR1 as LGHNA and CDR2 as YSLEER. CDR3 protein: CASSPQRVEETQYF. CDR3 DNA sequence: TGCGCCAGCAGCCCTCAGCGGGTGGAAGAGACCCAGTACTTC.

The chain combines TRBV7-3 with TRBJ2-5; 9 bases match TRBD2. The CDR3 runs to 16 residues. The germline CDR1 and CDR2 sequences are SGHTA and FQGTGA. V was clipped by 5 bases and J by 1 base; unmatched bases: 8. CDR3 region: CASSPEWRGGQETQYF. DNA of the CDR3: TGTGCCAGCAGCCCCGAGTGGCGGGGGGGCCAAGAGACCCAGTACTTC.

The V and J genes are TRBV19 and TRBJ2-1; the match to TRBD2 covers 7 bases. The germline CDR1 and CDR2 sequences are LNHDA and SQIVND (reference sequence). The CDR3 totals 14 residues. The V gene end was trimmed by 3 bases and the J gene end by 8 bases; junction bases not matched to a gene: 7. For the CDR3, the DNA is TGTGCCAGTAGTATTGATCGAGGGAGGGATGAGCAGTTCTTC. Translated: CASSIDRGRDEQFF.

The rearrangement joins TRBV30 to TRBJ1-2; TRBD1 agrees at 10 bases. CDR1 is GTSNPN and CDR2 is SVGIG in the germline V gene (reference sequence). V lost 5 bases to trimming and J lost 4 bases; unmatched junction nucleotides: 1. This CDR3 comprises 12 residues. The CDR3 DNA reads as TGTGCCTGGCGGGACAGGGGCTATGGCTACACCTTC. It codes for CAWRDRGYGYTF.

This clone was recorded a few times. The J gene is TRBJ1-1, the V gene TRBV30; TRBD1 matches at 8 bases. The CDR3 runs to 13 residues. CDR1 and CDR2 from the germline V gene are GTSNPN and SVGIG (reference sequence). The J segment lost 6 bases and the V segment lost 3 bases, leaving 6 bases of the junction unmatched. CDR3 in DNA: TGTGCCTGGAGGGGAAACAGGGGGGCTGAAGCTTTCTTT. It translates to CAWRGNRGAEAFF.

V gene TRBV5-4 combines with J gene TRBJ2-2; no clear D. The CDR3 spans 15 residues. Looked up from germline, CDR1 is SGHNT and CDR2 is YYREEE (reference sequence). V lost 4 bases and J 5 bases, leaving 15 bases between the germline ends. Written as DNA, the CDR3 is TGTGCCAGCAGCCCCTGGGCCAAGCGAACCGGGGAGCTGTTTTTT. Translation gives CASSPWAKRTGELFF.

The chain is built from TRBV10-3 and TRBJ2-7, with TRBD1 identical over 12 bases. The CDR3 sequence is 15 residues long. In germline, CDR1 is ENHRY, CDR2 SYGVKD. V trimming: 4 bases; J trimming: 6 bases; junction bases outside the gene matches: 7. DNA for the CDR3: TGTGCCATCAGTGGCCGGGACAGGGGGCTTTTCGAGCAGTACTTC. Protein product: CAISGRDRGLFEQYF.

Remarks on this clone: Within the sample, other DNA sequences also encode this same CDR3. The CDR3 DNA is TGCAGCGTTGAAGGCGGCAGGGGCACAGATACGCAGTATTTT. It translates to CSVEGGRGTDTQYF. The rearrangement uses TRBV29-1 and TRBJ2-3, with D maybe TRBD1 (5 bases). CDR3 length: 14 residues. V lost 1 base to trimming and J lost 1 base, with 9 bases between them. In germline, CDR1 is SQVTM, CDR2 ANQGSEA.

The chain couples TRBV4-2 to TRBJ2-5, with D uncertain. The CDR3 runs to 14 residues. The ends were cut back, 0 bases at V and 5 bases at J, with 10 bases in the middle. Germline values: CDR1 LGHNA, CDR2 YNFKEQ. CDR3 in amino acids: CASSQDFVSETQYF. DNA of the CDR3: TGTGCCAGCAGCCAAGATTTCGTGAGCGAGACCCAGTACTTC.

This CDR3 reads CAISERQGLNNEQFF. CDR3 coding DNA: TGTGCCATCAGTGAAAGACAGGGGCTGAACAATGAGCAGTTCTTC. This chain joins TRBV10-3 and TRBJ2-1, with 8 positions matching TRBD1. The CDR3 consists of 15 residues. Trimming took 3 bases from V and 5 from J; bases not matched to a gene: 6. Germline CDR1 ENHRY, CDR2 SYGVKD.

This clone was counted between two and nine times. V usage is TRBV29-1 and J usage is TRBJ2-7; maybe TRBD1 (6 bases). V lost 4 bases and J lost 1, with 11 bases in between. Germline loops: CDR1 SQVTM, CDR2 ANQGSEA. The CDR3 loop spans 13 amino acids. In nucleotides, the CDR3 is TGCAGCGTTGGGGGGCATCGGTCCTACGAGCAGTACTTC. It is translated as CSVGGHRSYEQYF.

This chain connects TRBV5-1 to TRBJ2-7; D may be TRBD1 (11 bases). The CDR3 extends over 17 amino acids. V lost 4 bases to trimming and J lost 6 bases, with 26 bases between them. Germline CDR1 SGHRS, CDR2 YFSETQ. CDR3: CASSRTGGARTSGEQYF. Here the CDR3 DNA reads TGCGCCAGCAGCAGGACAGGGGGCGCGCGGACTAGCGGCGAGCAGTACTTC. The complete variable domain, with remaining parts taken from reference TRBV5-1 and TRBJ2-7, reads KAGVTQTPRYLIKTRGQQVTLSCSPISGHRSVSWYQQTPGQGLQFLFEYFSETQRNKGNFPGRFSGRQFSNSRSEMNVSTLELGDSALYLCASSRTGGARTSGEQYFGPGTRLTVT.

This clone appeared once. DNA of the CDR3: TGTGCCAGCAGCTTCATGGGGTCCACCGGGGAGCTGTTTTTT. Translation gives CASSFMGSTGELFF. This chain connects TRBV7-6 to TRBJ2-2; no clear D gene. Germline CDR1 SGHVS, CDR2 FNYEAQ. Deletions cut 3 bases from V and 4 bases from J, with 9 bases between. There are 14 residues in the CDR3.

This clone has just a few counts. For the CDR3, the DNA is TGTGCCAGCAGCCAAGATGGCGTCCCGCAGGGGGTACAAGAGACCCAGTACTTC. Its protein is CASSQDGVPQGVQETQYF. This sequence joins TRBV4-2 and TRBJ2-5; 7 nucleotides agree with TRBD1. Germline assignment: CDR1 LGHNA and CDR2 YNFKEQ. The CDR3 runs 18 residues. The trim removed 0 bases at V and 2 bases at J, leaving 12 bases unmatched.

The rearrangement joins TRBV5-6 to TRBJ2-5; D is unresolved. V was pared by 2 bases and J by 0 bases, with 8 bases between. CDR3 length equals 14 residues. Germline CDR1 reads SGHDT; CDR2 reads YYEEEE. The CDR3 DNA sequence: TGTGCCAGCAGCTTTGAAGCGAACCAAGAGACCCAGTACTTC. It specifies CASSFEANQETQYF.

The chain uses TRBV19 and TRBJ2-5; D could derive from TRBD1 or TRBD2 (5 bases each). Deletions cut 4 bases from V and 5 bases from J, with 17 bases between. Germline V lookup: CDR1 LNHDA, CDR2 SQIVND (reference sequence). The CDR3 is 15 residues long. This chain's CDR3 is CASSTGTAKGETQYF. The CDR3 DNA follows: TGTGCCAGTAGTACTGGGACGGCAAAGGGGGAGACCCAGTACTTC.